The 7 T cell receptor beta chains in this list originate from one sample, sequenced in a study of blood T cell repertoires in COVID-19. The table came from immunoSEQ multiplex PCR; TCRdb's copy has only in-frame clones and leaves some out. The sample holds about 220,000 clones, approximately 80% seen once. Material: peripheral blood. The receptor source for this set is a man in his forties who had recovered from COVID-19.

The DNA of the CDR3 is TGTGCCAGCAGCCCGTTTCGTCCGGGTCAAAAAATCGCTAACTATGGCTACACCTTC. This sequence encodes CASSPFRPGQKIANYGYTF. This chain links TRBV7-8 with TRBJ1-2; no clear D gene. V lost 5 bases and J 0 bases, leaving 25 bases between the germline ends. The V gene's germline CDR1 is SGHVS and CDR2 FQNEAQ. There are 19 residues in the CDR3.

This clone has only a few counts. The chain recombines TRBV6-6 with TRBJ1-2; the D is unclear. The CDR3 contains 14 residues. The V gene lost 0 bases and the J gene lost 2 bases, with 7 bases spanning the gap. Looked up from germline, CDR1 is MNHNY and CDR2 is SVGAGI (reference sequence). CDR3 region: CASSYSSGNYGYTF. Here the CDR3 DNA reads TGTGCCAGCAGTTACTCATCAGGAAACTATGGCTACACCTTC.

The CDR3 protein is CASSQREAYEQYF. As DNA, the CDR3 is TGTGCCAGCAGCCAGCGGGAGGCCTACGAGCAGTACTTC. This sequence joins TRBV2 and TRBJ2-7, with 9 bases that match TRBD2. The J segment lost 2 bases and the V segment lost 6 bases, leaving 2 bases of the junction unmatched. CDR3 size: 13 residues. Germline V CDR1 and CDR2: SNHLY, FYNNEI.

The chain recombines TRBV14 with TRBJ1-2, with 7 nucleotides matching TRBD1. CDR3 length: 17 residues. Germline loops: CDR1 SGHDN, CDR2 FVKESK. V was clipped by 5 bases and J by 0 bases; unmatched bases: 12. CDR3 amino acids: CASSFRPGQRSNYGYTF. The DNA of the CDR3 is TGTGCCAGCAGCTTTCGACCGGGACAGAGGTCTAACTATGGCTACACCTTC. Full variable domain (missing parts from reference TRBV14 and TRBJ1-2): EAGVTQFPSHSVIEKGQTVTLRCDPISGHDNLYWYRRVMGKEIKFLLHFVKESKQDESGMPNNRFLAERTGGTYSTLKVQPAELEDSGVYFCASSFRPGQRSNYGYTFGSGTRLTVV.

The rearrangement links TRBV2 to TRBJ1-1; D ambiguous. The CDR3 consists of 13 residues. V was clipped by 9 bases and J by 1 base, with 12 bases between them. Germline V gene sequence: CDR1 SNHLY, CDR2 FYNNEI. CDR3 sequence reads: CARGGPQNTEAFF. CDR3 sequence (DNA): TGTGCCAGGGGTGGGCCCCAGAACACTGAAGCTTTCTTT. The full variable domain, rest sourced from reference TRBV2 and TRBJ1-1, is EPEVTQTPSHQVTQMGQEVILRCVPISNHLYFYWYRQILGQKVEFLVSFYNNEISEKSEIFDDQFSVERPDGSNFTLKIRSTKLEDSAMYFCARGGPQNTEAFFGQGTRLTVV.

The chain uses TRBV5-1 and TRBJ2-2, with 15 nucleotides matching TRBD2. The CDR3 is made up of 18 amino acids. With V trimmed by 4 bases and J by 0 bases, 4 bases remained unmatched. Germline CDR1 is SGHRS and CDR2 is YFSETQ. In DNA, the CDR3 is TGCGCCAGCAGCCGAAGGACTAGCGGGGGGGCGAACACCGGGGAGCTGTTTTTT. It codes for CASSRRTSGGANTGELFF.

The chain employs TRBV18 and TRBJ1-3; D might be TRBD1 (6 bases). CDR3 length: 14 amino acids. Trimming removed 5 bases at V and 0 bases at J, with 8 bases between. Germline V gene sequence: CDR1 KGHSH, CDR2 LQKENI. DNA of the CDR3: TGTGCCAGCTCAGGACAGAGCTCTGGAAACACCATATATTTT. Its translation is CASSGQSSGNTIYF.